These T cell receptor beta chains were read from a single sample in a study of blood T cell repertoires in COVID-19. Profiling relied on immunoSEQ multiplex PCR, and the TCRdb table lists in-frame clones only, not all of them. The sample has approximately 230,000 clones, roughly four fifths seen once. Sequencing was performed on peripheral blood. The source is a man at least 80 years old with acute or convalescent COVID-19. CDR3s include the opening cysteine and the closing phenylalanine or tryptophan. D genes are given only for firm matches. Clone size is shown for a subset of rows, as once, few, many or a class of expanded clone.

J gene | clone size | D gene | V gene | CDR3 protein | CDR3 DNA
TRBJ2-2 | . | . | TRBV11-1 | CASSLVQTPRGELFF | TGTGCCAGCAGCTTAGTTCAGACCCCTAGGGGGGAGCTGTTTTTT
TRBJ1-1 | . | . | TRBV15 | CATSRDRVGTEAFF | TGTGCCACCAGCAGAGACAGGGTTGGGACTGAAGCTTTCTTT
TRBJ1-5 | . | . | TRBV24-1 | CATSDGGDQPQHF | TGTGCCACCAGTGATGGGGGGGATCAGCCCCAGCATTTT
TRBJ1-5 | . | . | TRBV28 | CASSPDRPISYSNQPQHF | TGTGCCAGCAGTCCCGACAGGCCTATAAGTTATAGCAATCAGCCCCAGCATTTT
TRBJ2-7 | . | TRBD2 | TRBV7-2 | CASSSRGGTSSYEQYF | TGTGCCAGCAGCTCCCGAGGTGGGACTAGCTCCTACGAGCAGTACTTC
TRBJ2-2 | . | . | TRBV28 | CASSPTNTGELFF | TGTGCCAGCAGTCCTACGAACACCGGGGAGCTGTTTTTT
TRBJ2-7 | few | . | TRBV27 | CASSLSQGYEQYF | TGTGCCAGCAGTTTATCGCAGGGTTACGAGCAGTACTTC
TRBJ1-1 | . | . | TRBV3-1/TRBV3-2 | CASSHRPVGTEAFF | TGTGCCAGCAGCCACCGCCCGGTTGGCACTGAAGCTTTCTTT
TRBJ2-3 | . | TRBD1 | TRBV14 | CASSQSFSGGSFSTDTQYF | TGTGCCAGCAGCCAAAGTTTTTCAGGGGGATCTTTCAGCACAGATACGCAGTATTTT
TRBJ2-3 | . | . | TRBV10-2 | CASSESSRDTQYF | TGCGCCAGCAGTGAGAGTTCGAGGGATACGCAGTATTTT
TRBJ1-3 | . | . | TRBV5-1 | CASSPGTQDTIYF | TGCGCCAGCAGCCCCGGGACTCAGGACACCATATATTTT
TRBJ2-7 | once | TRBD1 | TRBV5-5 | CASSLEGQPYEQYF | TGTGCCAGCAGCTTGGAGGGACAGCCCTACGAGCAGTACTTC
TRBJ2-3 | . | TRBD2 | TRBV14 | CASSQLAGGPSDTQYF | TGTGCCAGCAGCCAACTAGCGGGGGGGCCTTCAGATACGCAGTATTTT
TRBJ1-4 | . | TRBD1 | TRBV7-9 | CASSPGTGYGEKLFF | TGTGCCAGCAGCCCAGGGACAGGGTACGGTGAAAAACTGTTTTTT
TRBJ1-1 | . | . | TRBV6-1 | CASSEGGYGNTEAFF | TGTGCCAGCAGTGAAGGGGGCTACGGGAACACTGAAGCTTTCTTT
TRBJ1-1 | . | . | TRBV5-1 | CASSTGTANTEAFF | TGCGCCAGCAGCACAGGGACGGCGAACACTGAAGCTTTCTTT
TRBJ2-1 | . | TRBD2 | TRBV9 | CASSPLSGSYNEQFF | TGTGCCAGCAGCCCCCTCAGCGGGAGCTACAATGAGCAGTTCTTC
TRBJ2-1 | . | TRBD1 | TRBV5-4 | CASFRDRGFNEQFF | TGTGCCAGCTTTAGGGACAGGGGGTTCAATGAGCAGTTCTTC
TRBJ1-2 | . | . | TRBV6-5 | CASSYRYYGYTF | TGTGCCAGCAGCTACCGTTATTATGGCTACACCTTC
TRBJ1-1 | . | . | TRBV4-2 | CASSQDRVMNTEAFF | TGTGCCAGCAGCCAAGACAGGGTCATGAACACTGAAGCTTTCTTT
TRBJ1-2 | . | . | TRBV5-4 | CASSLARGISGYTF | TGTGCCAGCAGCTTGGCCAGGGGAATCTCTGGCTACACCTTC
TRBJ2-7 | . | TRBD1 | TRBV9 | CASSSGTGKDEQYF | TGTGCCAGCAGCTCAGGGACAGGGAAAGACGAGCAGTACTTC
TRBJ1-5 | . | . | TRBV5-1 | CASSLDNPLNQPQHF | TGCGCCAGCAGCTTGGATAACCCTCTAAATCAGCCCCAGCATTTT
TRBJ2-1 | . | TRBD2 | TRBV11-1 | CASSSGLAGQNEQFF | TGTGCCAGCAGCTCCGGACTAGCGGGGCAAAATGAGCAGTTCTTC
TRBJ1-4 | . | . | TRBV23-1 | CASSQGQGATNEKLFF | TGCGCCAGCAGTCAGGGACAAGGTGCAACTAATGAAAAACTGTTTTTT
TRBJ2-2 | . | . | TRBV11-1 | CASSARTDTGELFF | TGTGCCAGCAGCGCCCGGACAGACACCGGGGAGCTGTTTTTT
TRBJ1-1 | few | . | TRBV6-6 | CASSYPQTAKNTEAFF | TGTGCCAGCAGTTACCCGCAGACAGCCAAGAACACTGAAGCTTTCTTT
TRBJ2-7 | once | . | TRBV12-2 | CKERSSYEQYF | TGTAAAGAGAGGAGCTCCTACGAGCAGTACTTC
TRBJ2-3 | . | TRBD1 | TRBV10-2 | CASRGQGASRTDTQYF | TGCGCCAGCAGGGGACAGGGGGCGAGCCGCACAGATACGCAGTATTTT
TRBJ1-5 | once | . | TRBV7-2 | CASSLSYQPQHF | TGTGCCAGCAGCCTGAGTTATCAGCCCCAGCATTTT
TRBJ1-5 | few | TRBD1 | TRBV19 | CASSMAGQGVAQPQHF | TGTGCCAGTAGTATGGCGGGACAGGGAGTGGCTCAGCCCCAGCATTTT
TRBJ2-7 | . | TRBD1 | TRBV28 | CATGTAYEQYF | TGTGCCACGGGGACAGCCTACGAGCAGTACTTC
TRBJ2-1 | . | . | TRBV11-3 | CASSFGGGRVNEQFF | TGTGCCAGCAGCTTCGGGGGAGGACGTGTTAATGAGCAGTTCTTC
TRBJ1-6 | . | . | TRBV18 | CASSSDSQNSPLHF | TGTGCCAGCTCATCGGACTCCCAAAATTCACCCCTCCACTTT
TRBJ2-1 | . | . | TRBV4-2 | CASSRRGAVDEQFF | TGTGCCAGCAGCCGCCGAGGAGCAGTGGATGAGCAGTTCTTC
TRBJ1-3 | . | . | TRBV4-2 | CASSQGADISGNTIYF | TGTGCCAGCAGCCAAGGCGCGGACATCTCTGGAAACACCATATATTTT
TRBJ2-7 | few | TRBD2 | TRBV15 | CATSRDGLAGRYEQYF | TGTGCCACCAGCAGGGACGGACTAGCGGGGAGATACGAGCAGTACTTC
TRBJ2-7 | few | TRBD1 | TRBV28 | CASSLRDRDQYF | TGTGCCAGCAGTTTAAGGGACAGGGACCAGTACTTC
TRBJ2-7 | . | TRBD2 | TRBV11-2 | CASSSVAGKYEQYF | TGTGCCAGCAGCTCTGTAGCGGGAAAATACGAGCAGTACTTC
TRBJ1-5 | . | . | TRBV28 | CASSLGQGSNQPQHF | TGTGCCAGCAGTTTAGGGCAGGGCAGCAATCAGCCCCAGCATTTT
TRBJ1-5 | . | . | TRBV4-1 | CASSQEYPGQGFSSNQPQHF | TGCGCCAGCAGCCAAGAATATCCGGGACAAGGATTTAGTAGCAATCAGCCCCAGCATTTT
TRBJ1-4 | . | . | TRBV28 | CASRRGVNEKLFF | TGTGCCAGCAGGCGCGGAGTTAATGAAAAACTGTTTTTT
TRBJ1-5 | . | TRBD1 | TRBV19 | CASHASGQGFNQPQHF | TGTGCCAGTCACGCGTCGGGACAGGGGTTCAATCAGCCCCAGCATTTT
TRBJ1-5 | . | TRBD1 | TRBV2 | CASRTRQGATQPQHF | TGTGCCAGCAGGACGCGACAGGGGGCGACTCAGCCCCAGCATTTT
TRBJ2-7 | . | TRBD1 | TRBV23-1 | CASSHSCIRGHEQYF | TGCGCCAGCAGTCACTCGTGTATTAGGGGGCACGAGCAGTACTTC
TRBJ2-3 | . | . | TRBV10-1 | CASSESFFSASTDTQYF | TGCGCCAGCAGTGAGAGCTTCTTCAGCGCTAGCACAGATACGCAGTATTTT
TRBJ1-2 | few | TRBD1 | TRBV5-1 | CASSTPGQGALYGYTF | TGCGCCAGCAGCACCCCGGGACAGGGGGCCCTCTATGGCTACACCTTC
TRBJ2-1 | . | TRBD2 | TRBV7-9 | CASSLVTGPRTRIF | TGTGCCAGCAGCTTAGTCACGGGCCCTAGGACTAGAATCTTC
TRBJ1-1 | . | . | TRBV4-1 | CASSQFPGYTEAFF | TGCGCCAGCAGCCAATTTCCGGGTTATACTGAAGCTTTCTTT
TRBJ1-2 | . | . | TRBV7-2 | CASSLIPDGYTF | TGTGCCAGCAGCTTAATTCCAGATGGCTACACCTTC
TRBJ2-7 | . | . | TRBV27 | CASRLLSGLAEQYF | TGTGCCAGCAGGTTATTGTCAGGGCTCGCCGAGCAGTACTTC
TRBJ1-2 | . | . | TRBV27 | CASGPEDRHWNYGYTF | TGTGCCAGTGGCCCCGAAGACAGGCACTGGAACTATGGCTACACCTTC
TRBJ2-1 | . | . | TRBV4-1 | CASSQDSVNYNEQFF | TGCGCCAGCAGCCAAGATTCAGTAAACTACAATGAGCAGTTCTTC
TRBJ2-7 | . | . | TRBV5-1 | CASSSFYEQYF | TGCGCCAGCAGCTCCTTCTACGAGCAGTACTTC